The 11 T cell receptor beta chains reported below all come from one sample, sequenced in a study of cytomegalovirus exposure and HLA in healthy donors. Method: immunoSEQ multiplex PCR; TCRdb's copy keeps in-frame clones and lacks some. The sample holds about 110,000 clones, approximately 89% seen once. Sequenced: PBMCs. Receptors were obtained from a woman younger than 35 in good health and CMV-seronegative.

J is TRBJ1-1 and V is TRBV11-2; the D is unclear. V was cut by 6 bases and J by 3 bases, with 14 bases left in between. Germline V lookup: CDR1 SGHAT, CDR2 FQNNGV. This CDR3 contains 14 residues. CDR3 loop: CASSQVQPYTEAFF. The CDR3 nucleotides are TGTGCCAGCAGTCAAGTACAGCCTTACACTGAAGCTTTCTTT.

The chain recombines TRBV2 with TRBJ2-5, with TRBD2 matching 10 bases. Germline V lookup: CDR1 SNHLY, CDR2 FYNNEI. This CDR3 has 15 residues. The V segment lost 6 bases and the J segment 5 bases; nucleotides outside the gene matches: 9. DNA for the CDR3: TGTGCCAGCAGAAGTAGCGGGAGGCCCTGGGAGACCCAGTACTTC. It codes for CASRSSGRPWETQYF.

A word on this clone: A read error may account for a junction end that differs from germline. CDR3 residues: CASSSSGRVGEQYF. CDR3 coding DNA: TGTGCTAGCAGCTCAAGCGGGAGGGTGGGCGAGCAGTACTTC. The rearrangement links TRBV7-7 to TRBJ2-7; TRBD2 matches 10 bases. CDR1 and CDR2 from the germline V gene are SSHAT and FNYEAQ (reference sequence). The CDR3 totals 14 residues.

This clone was found a few times. This chain connects TRBV7-9 to TRBJ2-7; no reliable D call. From germline, CDR1 is SEHNR and CDR2 FQNEAQ (reference sequence). CDR3 length: 14 amino acids. Trimming pared 5 bases from V and 0 bases from J, leaving 11 bases between. CDR3 coding DNA: TGTGCCAGCAGCCAACCTCGCAGCTCCTACGAGCAGTACTTC. Protein sequence: CASSQPRSSYEQYF.

V and J are TRBV28 and TRBJ1-1; the match to TRBD1 covers 7 bases. CDR3 length equals 13 residues. J was trimmed by 11 bases and V by 6 bases; bases with no gene match: 12. In germline, CDR1 is MDHEN, CDR2 SYDVKM. CDR3 bases: TGTGCCAGCAGCCTCACCAGGGGGGTTGGGGCTTTCTTT. It yields the protein CASSLTRGVGAFF. Full variable domain (outside the CDR3, taken from reference TRBV28 and TRBJ1-1): DVKVTQSSRYLVKRTGEKVFLECVQDMDHENMFWYRQDPGLGLRLIYFSYDVKMKEKGDIPEGYSVSREKKERFSLILESASTNQTSMYLCASSLTRGVGAFFGQGTRLTVV.

V gene TRBV18 combines with J gene TRBJ2-7; 9 positions match TRBD2. This CDR3 is 15 amino acids long. V lost 6 bases and J lost 2; bases outside the gene matches: 8. Per the germline V gene, CDR1 is KGHSH and CDR2 is LQKENI. CDR3 DNA: TGTGCCAGCTCGCCGACTAGCGGCACTACCTACGAGCAGTACTTC. Its protein is CASSPTSGTTYEQYF. The whole variable domain, filled in from reference TRBV18 and TRBJ2-7, reads NAGVMQNPRHLVRRRGQEARLRCSPMKGHSHVYWYRQLPEEGLKFMVYLQKENIIDESGMPKERFSAEFPKEGPSILRIQQVVRGDSAAYFCASSPTSGTTYEQYFGPGTRLTVT.

A single count supports this clone. The chain joins TRBV19 to TRBJ2-2, with 12 nucleotides matching TRBD2. Germline values: CDR1 LNHDA, CDR2 SQIVND (reference sequence). The trim removed 7 bases at V and 4 bases at J, leaving 16 bases unmatched. This CDR3 spans 19 amino acids. The chain's CDR3 is CASTLSELAGGGVTGELFF. The CDR3 DNA reads TGTGCCAGTACCCTTTCGGAACTAGCGGGAGGAGGGGTCACCGGGGAGCTGTTTTTT.

The CDR3 DNA reads TGTGCCAGCAGCCATATTAAAACCGCGGGCACCGGGGAGCTGTTTTTT. Protein sequence: CASSHIKTAGTGELFF. This chain joins TRBV5-6 and TRBJ2-2; D possibly corresponds to TRBD2 (5 bases). The CDR3 length is 16 residues. Trimming cost V 4 bases and J 4 bases, with 17 bases left between them. Germline CDR1 reads SGHDT; CDR2 reads YYEEEE. Based on the CDR3 plus reference TRBV5-6 and TRBJ2-2, the full variable domain is DAGVTQSPTHLIKTRGQQVTLRCSPKSGHDTVSWYQQALGQGPQFIFQYYEEEERQRGNFPDRFSGHQFPNYSSELNVNALLLGDSALYLCASSHIKTAGTGELFFGEGSRLTVL.

The chain carries TRBV7-8 and TRBJ1-2; the D is unclear. Germline V gene data show CDR1 as SGHVS and CDR2 as FQNEAQ. The CDR3 is 12 residues long. V gave up 10 bases and J gave up 0 bases, with 9 bases separating them. Here the CDR3 DNA reads TGTGCCATTGGCTCCACTAACTATGGCTACACCTTC. Translated, it gives CAIGSTNYGYTF.

The chain has TRBV28 and TRBJ1-1; perhaps TRBD1 as D (5 bases). Germline lookup yields CDR1 MDHEN and CDR2 SYDVKM. This CDR3 spans 14 amino acids. The germline V and J ends were trimmed by 10 bases and 5 bases, with 20 bases remaining between them. The CDR3, as DNA: TGTGCCACTGCGGTCGTCCAGGGAAGAACTGAAGCTTTCTTT. It specifies CATAVVQGRTEAFF.

The CDR3 protein is CASSLGGRLTYEQYF. CDR3 bases: TGTGCCAGCAGCTTGGGGGGCAGACTTACCTACGAGCAGTACTTC. This chain uses TRBV5-4 with TRBJ2-7; TRBD1 might be the D (5 bases). The CDR3 runs to 15 residues. Germline CDR1 SGHNT, CDR2 YYREEE (reference sequence). Trimming shortened V by 0 bases and J by 2 bases, and 12 bases separated the two germline ends.